This entry lists 31 T cell receptor beta chains sequenced from one sample in a study of cytomegalovirus exposure and HLA in healthy donors. The PCR contained 60 Vbeta and 13 Jbeta primers. Clones were sequenced by immunoSEQ multiplex PCR, and TCRdb holds only the in-frame ones, with some missing. The data contain 95,000 to 150,000 clones, around 76% of them singletons. Sequenced sample: PBMCs. These receptor sequences come from a man in his 60s in good health and CMV-seropositive.

This chain links TRBV29-1 with TRBJ2-2; D unclear. V shed 5 bases and J shed 0 bases, with 10 bases lying between them. CDR1 SQVTM and CDR2 ANQGSEA come from the germline V gene. This CDR3 spans 14 amino acids. CDR3 sequence reads: CSVRHSANTGELFF. CDR3 coding DNA: TGCAGCGTTCGCCACAGTGCGAACACCGGGGAGCTGTTTTTT.

This chain connects TRBV7-3 to TRBJ1-2, with a possible D match to TRBD1 (6 bases). Germline V CDR1 and CDR2: SGHTA, FQGTGA. The CDR3 loop spans 14 amino acids. The V and J ends lost 3 bases and 6 bases respectively, with 14 bases between them. CDR3 amino acids: CASSFGGRGDGYTF. The CDR3 region has the DNA TGTGCCAGCAGCTTCGGGGGGCGCGGGGATGGCTACACCTTC.

This CDR3 reads CASSLVSGRNQPQHF. In DNA, the CDR3 is TGTGCCAGCAGTTTAGTTTCGGGGAGGAATCAGCCCCAGCATTTT. The chain has TRBV28 and TRBJ1-5; D not resolved. The germline gives CDR1 MDHEN, CDR2 SYDVKM. The CDR3 contains 15 residues. V lost 2 bases to trimming and J lost 4 bases, with 12 bases between them.

This clone appeared a few times. V and J are TRBV7-2 and TRBJ2-5; 8 bases are shared with TRBD2. With 2 bases clipped from V and 2 bases from J, the junction kept 4 bases outside the gene matches. CDR3 size: 15 residues. Germline assignment: CDR1 SGHTA and CDR2 FQGNSA. This CDR3 is CASSLRLARQETQYF. CDR3 sequence (DNA): TGTGCCAGCAGCTTACGACTAGCGCGGCAAGAGACCCAGTACTTC.

This clone has just one count. The J gene is TRBJ2-7, the V gene TRBV6-1; possibly TRBD2 for D (5 bases). Trimming shortened V by 10 bases and J by 2 bases, and 21 bases separated the two germline ends. CDR1 MNHNS and CDR2 SASEGT come from the germline V gene. This CDR3 region has 15 residues. CDR3 residues: CATLSAPGKTYEQYF. The CDR3 nucleotides read TGTGCCACCCTTTCTGCTCCGGGGAAAACCTACGAGCAGTACTTC.

V usage is TRBV6-5 and J usage is TRBJ2-1; TRBD1 might be the D (6 bases). Germline loops: CDR1 MNHEY, CDR2 SVGAGI. There are 15 residues in the CDR3. V dropped 4 bases and J dropped 9 bases, with 19 bases sitting between them. In nucleotides, the CDR3 is TGTGCCAGCAGTTCTCCCAGGGGACGAGTGGCTGAGCAGTTCTTC. Translating it yields CASSSPRGRVAEQFF.

The chain links TRBV19 to TRBJ1-2, with 7 bases aligning to TRBD1. Germline-derived CDR1 and CDR2 are LNHDA and SQIVND (reference sequence). CDR3 length: 14 residues. Trimming cost V 5 bases and J 7 bases; bases outside gene matches: 10. CDR3 sequence: CASSFIGQETGYTF. In DNA form, the CDR3 reads TGTGCCAGTAGTTTTATAGGACAGGAGACTGGCTACACCTTC.

The V call is TRBV12-5, the J call TRBJ2-3, with D possibly being TRBD2 (5 bases). Germline V gene sequence: CDR1 LGHNT, CDR2 FRNRAP. With 6 bases removed from V and 4 bases from J, the gap between germline ends came to 14 bases. The CDR3 runs 14 residues. CDR3 amino acids: CASGAGVSSDTQYF. The DNA for the CDR3 is TGTGCTAGTGGCGCGGGTGTGTCCTCAGATACGCAGTATTTT.

The chain joins TRBV7-6 to TRBJ2-7; TRBD1 agrees at 7 bases. There are 12 residues in the CDR3. Germline V gene data show CDR1 as SGHVS and CDR2 as FNYEAQ. V trimming: 5 bases; J trimming: 6 bases; junction bases outside the gene matches: 4. In DNA form, the CDR3 reads TGTGCCAGCAGCCTAACAGGGGCCGAGCAGTACTTC. This gives the protein CASSLTGAEQYF.

In DNA, the CDR3 is TGTGCCAGCAGCTTAGCCGCTAACCAACTAGCCAAAAACATTCAGTACTTC. It codes for CASSLAANQLAKNIQYF. The chain recombines TRBV7-9 with TRBJ2-4; D remains unclear. V was cut by 0 bases and J by 0 bases, with 12 bases left in between. The CDR3 spans 17 residues. CDR1 SEHNR and CDR2 FQNEAQ come from the germline V gene (reference sequence).

The CDR3 spells CASSLEVPGGVNYGYTF. The CDR3 DNA reads as TGTGCCAGCAGCTTAGAAGTCCCAGGGGGTGTAAACTATGGCTACACCTTC. The genes are TRBV7-8 and TRBJ1-2; TRBD1 matches 7 bases. Germline-derived CDR1 and CDR2 are SGHVS and FQNEAQ. There are 17 residues in the CDR3. V dropped 1 base and J dropped 2; count of bases not matched to a gene: 10. The variable domain in full, completed from reference TRBV7-8 and TRBJ1-2, reads GAGVSQSPRYKVAKRGQDVALRCDPISGHVSLFWYQQALGQGPEFLTYFQNEAQLDKSGLPSDRFFAERPEGSVSTLKIQRTQQEDSAVYLCASSLEVPGGVNYGYTFGSGTRLTVV.

This sequence joins TRBV6-1 and TRBJ2-7; TRBD2 agrees at 8 bases. CDR1 and CDR2 from the germline V gene are MNHNS and SASEGT. The CDR3 length is 14 residues. The trim removed 5 bases at V and 4 bases at J, leaving 7 bases unmatched. CDR3 amino acids: CASSSGQRGYEQYF. CDR3 DNA sequence: TGTGCCAGCAGTTCCGGACAGCGGGGGTACGAGCAGTACTTC.

The chain links TRBV6-5 to TRBJ2-7, with 9 bases fitting TRBD2. With 8 bases clipped from V and 3 bases from J, the junction kept 11 bases outside the gene matches. Germline V gene data show CDR1 as MNHEY and CDR2 as SVGAGI. The CDR3 is 15 residues long. CDR3 DNA sequence: TGTGCCAGCGGTGCCTCCGGGACTAGCCTCTACGAGCAGTACTTC. It is translated as CASGASGTSLYEQYF.

V gene TRBV28 combines with J gene TRBJ2-7; perhaps TRBD1 as D (7 bases). The CDR3 runs to 14 residues. V was pared by 5 bases and J by 2 bases, with 13 bases between. The germline V gene has CDR1 MDHEN and CDR2 SYDVKM. CDR3 in DNA: TGTGCCAGCAGTGCGGGACAGCAAACCTACGAGCAGTACTTC. Translating gives CASSAGQQTYEQYF.

The rearrangement joins TRBV11-2 to TRBJ2-3; possible D gene TRBD1, 6 bases. V lost 5 bases to trimming and J lost 2 bases, with 14 bases between them. This CDR3 region has 15 residues. CDR1 is SGHAT, CDR2 FQNNGV, per germline. CDR3 amino acids: CASSSLQGITDTQYF. CDR3 nucleotide sequence: TGTGCCAGCAGCAGCCTCCAGGGGATCACAGATACGCAGTATTTT.

The V call is TRBV4-1, the J call TRBJ2-5, with D tentatively TRBD2 (5 bases). The V gene lost 5 bases and the J gene lost 1 base, with 17 bases spanning the gap. Germline loops: CDR1 MGHRA, CDR2 YSYEKL. This CDR3 has 16 amino acids. Written as DNA, the CDR3 is TGCGCCAGCAGCAGAATAGCGCCTATACCCCAAGAGACCCAGTACTTC. Its protein product is CASSRIAPIPQETQYF.

This rearrangement joins TRBV29-1 to TRBJ2-5; perhaps TRBD1 as D (5 bases). The end of the DNA fits TRBJ2-7 better, so the J call may be wrong. Per germline, CDR1 SQVTM and CDR2 ANQGSEA. The length of the CDR3 is 13 residues. CDR3 residues: CSAKGHDSYEQYF. In DNA, the CDR3 is TGCAGCGCTAAAGGACACGACTCCTACGAGCAGTACTTC.

The J gene is TRBJ1-6, the V gene TRBV5-1, with 7 positions matching TRBD1. Germline-derived CDR1 and CDR2 are SGHRS and YFSETQ. CDR3 length: 15 residues. The J segment lost 7 bases and the V segment lost 5 bases, leaving 9 bases of the junction unmatched. The CDR3 DNA sequence: TGCGCCAGCAGTAAGTTGGGACAGCAGAATTCACCCCTCCACTTT. Translated: CASSKLGQQNSPLHF.

V and J are TRBV15 and TRBJ2-7; 8 bases map to TRBD2. Germline V gives CDR1 LNHNV, CDR2 YYDKDF (reference sequence). Trimming at V came to 0 bases and at J to 0 bases, leaving 7 bases not matched to a gene. This CDR3 is 17 amino acids long. CDR3 protein: CATSRDEGGRISYEQYF. The CDR3 coding sequence is TGTGCCACCAGCAGAGATGAAGGCGGGAGGATCTCCTACGAGCAGTACTTC.

The rearrangement links TRBV18 to TRBJ2-1; 16 positions match TRBD2. Trimming at V came to 0 bases and at J to 9 bases, leaving 8 bases not matched to a gene. This CDR3 is built from 18 residues. CDR1 KGHSH and CDR2 LQKENI come from the germline V gene. The CDR3 region has the DNA TGTGCCAGCTCACCACCGGTTCCGGGACTAGCGGGAGGGCTTGAGCAGTTCTTC. Its translation: CASSPPVPGLAGGLEQFF.

The genes are TRBV5-1 and TRBJ2-3, with 8 bases aligning to TRBD2. The J segment lost 1 base and the V segment lost 4 bases, leaving 8 bases of the junction unmatched. This CDR3 is 16 amino acids long. Germline V CDR1 and CDR2: SGHRS, YFSETQ. CDR3 bases: TGCGCCAGCAGCCGGGATAGCGGGACGGGCACAGATACGCAGTATTTT. It translates to CASSRDSGTGTDTQYF.

This chain connects TRBV2 to TRBJ1-2; 7 positions match TRBD1. CDR1 and CDR2 (germline): SNHLY, FYNNEI. The CDR3 is 14 amino acids. Trimming cost V 7 bases and J 2 bases; bases outside gene matches: 7. The CDR3 loop reads CASMGDRSNYGYTF. In DNA form, the CDR3 reads TGTGCCAGCATGGGGGACAGATCGAACTATGGCTACACCTTC.

The chain combines TRBV29-1 with TRBJ2-3, with 13 bases fitting TRBD2. Germline assignment: CDR1 SQVTM and CDR2 ANQGSEA. This CDR3 is 15 amino acids long. With V trimmed by 4 bases and J by 8 bases, 9 bases remained unmatched. CDR3 in DNA: TGCAGCGTTGCAGAACTAGCGGGGGGGGTTGCTACGCAGTATTTT. This gives the protein CSVAELAGGVATQYF.

This chain uses TRBV7-2 with TRBJ1-6; D perhaps matches TRBD1 (5 bases). Germline V gives CDR1 SGHTA, CDR2 FQGNSA. The V end lost 2 bases, the J end lost 8 bases, and 16 bases lay between the germline ends. This CDR3 region has 16 residues. CDR3 sequence (DNA): TGTGCCAGCAGCTTAATGGTCCCCGGGGGTGATTCACCCCTCCACTTT. This sequence encodes CASSLMVPGGDSPLHF.

On this clone itself: Other DNA variants within this sample encode the same CDR3. The chain combines TRBV6-1 with TRBJ1-4; 9 positions agree with TRBD1. After removal of 6 bases from V and 5 bases from J, the junction contained 1 base not matched to a gene. Germline V gene sequence: CDR1 MNHNS, CDR2 SASEGT. The CDR3 is 13 residues long. CDR3 sequence reads: CASRTGGNEKLFF. The DNA for the CDR3 is TGTGCCAGCAGGACAGGGGGGAATGAAAAACTGTTTTTT.

The genes are TRBV7-9 and TRBJ1-4; 11 positions agree with TRBD1. The CDR3 loop spans 15 amino acids. Germline values: CDR1 SEHNR, CDR2 FQNEAQ (reference sequence). V dropped 4 bases and J dropped 6; count of bases not matched to a gene: 4. The CDR3 reads CASSSGQGDYEKLFF. CDR3 nucleotide sequence: TGTGCCAGCAGCTCGGGACAGGGGGACTATGAAAAACTGTTTTTT.

CDR3 loop: CASSSGAGGADTQYF. The CDR3 region has the DNA TGTGCCAGCAGCTCGGGGGCGGGGGGCGCGGATACGCAGTATTTT. This chain connects TRBV7-3 to TRBJ2-3; 8 bases agree with TRBD2. The ends lost 4 bases at V and 6 bases at J; junction bases unmatched: 9. The CDR3 contains 15 residues. Germline values: CDR1 SGHTA, CDR2 FQGTGA.

The chain carries TRBV6-1 and TRBJ1-2; TRBD1 aligns across 8 bases. Germline CDR1 MNHNS, CDR2 SASEGT. Trimming at V came to 8 bases and at J to 7 bases, leaving 12 bases not matched to a gene. The length of the CDR3 is 14 residues. CDR3 bases: TGTGCCAGCGAGGGCGGCAGGGGGCGACGTGGCTACACCTTC. The encoded protein is CASEGGRGRRGYTF.

This clone has only one observation. The rearrangement uses TRBV9 and TRBJ2-1; 7 bases match TRBD1. The CDR3 runs 16 residues. V lost 3 bases, J lost 6 bases, and 12 bases stayed unmatched. CDR1 is SGDLS, CDR2 YYNGEE, per germline. CDR3 sequence: CASSAPRDSLSNEQFF. For the CDR3, the DNA is TGTGCCAGCAGCGCCCCCCGGGACAGCTTATCCAATGAGCAGTTCTTC.

This clone was observed a single time. The chain carries TRBV27 and TRBJ1-5, with 9 bases aligning to TRBD1. CDR1 and CDR2 (germline): MNHEY, SMNVEV (reference sequence). The CDR3 totals 15 residues. Trimming removed 7 bases from V and 5 bases from J; junction bases left unmatched: 9. The CDR3 reads CASKSLGTGYQPQHF. As DNA, the CDR3 is TGTGCCAGCAAATCCCTAGGGACAGGGTATCAGCCCCAGCATTTT.

The gene calls are TRBV5-4 and TRBJ2-2; 9 bases align to TRBD1. Germline assignment: CDR1 SGHNT and CDR2 YYREEE (reference sequence). With 0 bases clipped from V and 0 bases from J, the junction kept 3 bases outside the gene matches. This CDR3 contains 17 residues. The CDR3 region has the DNA TGTGCCAGCAGCTTGGGAGGGACAGGGACGAACACCGGGGAGCTGTTTTTT. This translates into CASSLGGTGTNTGELFF.